This record looks at one T cell receptor beta chain sequence and its context. The record originates from a study of blood T cell repertoires in COVID-19. Trimming took 3 bases from V and 7 from J; bases not matched to a gene: 5. Germline V gene sequence: CDR1 SGHDT, CDR2 YYEEEE. The CDR3 runs to 13 residues. This table comes from immunoSEQ multiplex PCR, and its TCRdb copy is limited to in-frame clones, with some not included. Among roughly 250,000 clones listed, about 82% were seen once. This clonotype was sampled from a woman aged 55-70 years with active or convalescent COVID-19. The sequencing sample was made of peripheral blood. The rearrangement joins TRBV5-6 to TRBJ1-2; 8 bases align to TRBD1. CDR3 nucleotides: TGTGCCAGCAGCTCCGGGACAGGCTCTGGCTACACCTTC. Residues: CASSSGTGSGYTF. Drawing the rest from reference TRBV5-6 and TRBJ1-2, the complete variable domain is DAGVTQSPTHLIKTRGQQVTLRCSPKSGHDTVSWYQQALGQGPQFIFQYYEEEERQRGNFPDRFSGHQFPNYSSELNVNALLLGDSALYLCASSSGTGSGYTFGSGTRLTVV.